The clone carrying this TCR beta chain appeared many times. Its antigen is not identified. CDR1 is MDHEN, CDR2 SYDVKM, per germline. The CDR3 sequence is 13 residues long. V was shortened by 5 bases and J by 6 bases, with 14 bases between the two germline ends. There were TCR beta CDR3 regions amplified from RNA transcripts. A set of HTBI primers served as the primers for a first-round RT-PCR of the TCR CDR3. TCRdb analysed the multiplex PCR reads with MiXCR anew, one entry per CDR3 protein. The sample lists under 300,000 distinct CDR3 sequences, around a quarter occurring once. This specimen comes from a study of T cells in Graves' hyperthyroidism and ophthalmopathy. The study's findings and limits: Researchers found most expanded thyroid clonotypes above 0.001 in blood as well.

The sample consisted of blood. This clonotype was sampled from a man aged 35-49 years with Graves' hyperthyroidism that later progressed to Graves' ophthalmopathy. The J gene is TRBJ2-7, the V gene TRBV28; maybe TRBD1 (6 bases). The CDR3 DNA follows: TGTGCCAGCAGTCCCTCCACAGGGTCCGAGCAGTACTTC. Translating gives CASSPSTGSEQYF.